This T cell receptor beta chain was sequenced during a study of human CD8 memory T cell subsets. General study points: Precursor exhausted T cells shared very few clonotypes with stem-like memory T cells. Chao1 was used to estimate diversity, and its estimates suggested stem-like memory T cells were more diverse than precursor exhausted T cells.

About this clonotype: Antigen unknown.

Libraries of TCR beta chains were produced by 5' RACE (UMI-labeled). TCRdb reprocessed the 5' RACE reads and keeps a single row for each CDR3 protein, giving no DNA. This table lists 5,000 to 8,000 distinct CDR3 sequences. This CDR3 spans 14 amino acids. The germline gives CDR1 SGHTA, CDR2 FQGTGA. The authors enriched total CD8+ T cells by negative magnetic separation. The chain recombines TRBV7-3 with TRBJ1-1; TCRdb reports TRBD1, a call that lacks DNA to check it against. Sequencing was carried out using CD8+ effector memory T cells (TEM) sorted from PBMCs. The sample's subset: effector memory CD8 T cells, CCR7- CD45RO+ CD95+. The origin of this receptor is a human donor in good health. CDR3 residues: CASSSGTGNTEAFF.